Below, 13 T cell receptor beta chains from the same sample are listed, as sequenced in a study of blood T cell repertoires in COVID-19. Sequenced by immunoSEQ multiplex PCR; TCRdb stores in-frame clones only, minus some. The table has hundreds of thousands of clones, 70% to 90% seen once. The sequenced sample was PBMCs or T cells enriched from blood (not recorded which). Receptors were obtained from a woman aged 60-70 years who had recovered from COVID-19.

The rearrangement links TRBV28 to TRBJ1-6, with a tentative D call TRBD1 (6 bases). Germline-derived CDR1 and CDR2 are MDHEN and SYDVKM. This CDR3 is 16 amino acids long. Trimming shortened V by 2 bases and J by 4 bases, and 12 bases separated the two germline ends. CDR3 loop: CASSLGPGAYNSPLHF. CDR3 bases: TGTGCCAGCAGTTTAGGGCCAGGGGCGTATAATTCACCCCTCCACTTT.

As regards this clone: At one boundary the junction diverges from the germline segment, which might be a read error. The rearrangement uses TRBV2 and TRBJ2-3; weak D call: TRBD1 (6 bases). The CDR3 contains 14 residues. Germline lookup yields CDR1 SNHLY and CDR2 FYNNEI. CDR3 loop: CASTEPQGTDTQYF. In DNA form, the CDR3 reads TGTGCCAGCACTGAACCCCAGGGGACAGATACGCAGTATTTT.

V usage is TRBV6-5 and J usage is TRBJ2-7, with unresolved D. Germline V gene lookup returns CDR1 MNHEY and CDR2 SVGAGI. V was shortened by 8 bases and J by 0 bases, with 14 bases between the two germline ends. The CDR3 is 14 residues long. The CDR3 loop is CASAERYSSYEQYV. The DNA for the CDR3 is TGTGCCAGCGCGGAGCGTTATAGCTCCTACGAGCAGTACGTC.

The rearrangement joins TRBV4-1 to TRBJ1-2, with TRBD1 matching over 7 bases. The CDR3 covers 14 residues. Unmatched junction bases numbered 7, after V lost 2 bases and J lost 7 bases. Germline loops: CDR1 MGHRA, CDR2 YSYEKL. The CDR3 coding sequence is TGCGCCAGCAGCCAATTGACAGGGTGGGGTGGCTACACCTTC. As protein: CASSQLTGWGGYTF.

This chain joins TRBV3-1 (or the pseudogene TRBV3-2) and TRBJ1-6; 9 positions agree with TRBD1. V shed 0 bases and J 8 bases; nucleotides not matched to a gene: 11. The CDR3 is 18 residues long. Per the germline V gene, CDR1 is LGHDT and CDR2 is YNNKEL (reference sequence). The CDR3 DNA follows: TGTGCCAGCAGCCAAGATTTGCGACCGGGACAGGGTTATTCACCCCTCCACTTT. Protein product: CASSQDLRPGQGYSPLHF.

The rearrangement uses TRBV2 and TRBJ2-7; 12 bases align to TRBD2. CDR3 size: 21 residues. The germline V gene encodes CDR1 SNHLY and CDR2 FYNNEI. V shed 5 bases and J 5 bases; nucleotides not matched to a gene: 25. The chain's CDR3 is CASSLSSHRRTSGEPPHEQYF. In nucleotides, the CDR3 is TGTGCCAGCAGTCTAAGCTCTCACCGCAGGACTAGCGGGGAACCTCCCCACGAGCAGTACTTC. Full variable domain (missing parts from reference TRBV2 and TRBJ2-7): EPEVTQTPSHQVTQMGQEVILRCVPISNHLYFYWYRQILGQKVEFLVSFYNNEISEKSEIFDDQFSVERPDGSNFTLKIRSTKLEDSAMYFCASSLSSHRRTSGEPPHEQYFGPGTRLTVT.

CDR3 residues: CATSSTTNYGYTF. CDR3 in DNA: TGTGCCACCAGCAGTACGACTAACTATGGCTACACCTTC. The chain carries TRBV24-1 and TRBJ1-2; D unclear. Germline values: CDR1 KGHDR, CDR2 SFDVKD. Trimming shortened V by 7 bases and J by 0 bases, and 8 bases separated the two germline ends. The CDR3 is made up of 13 amino acids.

The rearrangement uses TRBV5-1 and TRBJ1-1; D perhaps matches TRBD1 (5 bases). The V end lost 0 bases, the J end lost 0 bases, and 15 bases lay between the germline ends. The CDR3 covers 17 residues. Germline V gives CDR1 SGHRS, CDR2 YFSETQ. In DNA form, the CDR3 reads TGCGCCAGCAGCTTGGGGACTTCGGGGGGAATGAACACTGAAGCTTTCTTT. This encodes CASSLGTSGGMNTEAFF.

This chain connects TRBV19 to TRBJ1-2; 7 bases fit TRBD1. This CDR3 has 16 amino acids. The germline CDR1 and CDR2 sequences are LNHDA and SQIVND (reference sequence). The J segment lost 4 bases and the V segment lost 7 bases, leaving 15 bases of the junction unmatched. The CDR3 region is CASNRLARDRVYGYTF. The CDR3 coding sequence is TGTGCCAGTAATAGGCTCGCCCGCGACAGGGTCTATGGCTACACCTTC.

The chain has TRBV5-1 and TRBJ1-4; TRBD1 might be the D (5 bases). From germline, CDR1 is SGHRS and CDR2 YFSETQ. This CDR3 is 15 amino acids long. Trimming left V 4 bases short and J 0 bases short, with 10 bases between. As DNA, the CDR3 is TGCGCCAGCAGCGGAGGGGCGACAACTAATGAAAAACTGTTTTTT. It translates to CASSGGATTNEKLFF.

V usage is TRBV4-2 and J usage is TRBJ1-5; TRBD1 agrees at 7 bases. The germline V gene has CDR1 LGHNA and CDR2 YNFKEQ. The CDR3 length is 16 residues. With V trimmed by 1 base and J by 3 bases, 6 bases remained unmatched. The CDR3 sequence: CASSQGGQPTNQPQHF. As DNA, the CDR3 is TGTGCCAGCAGCCAAGGGGGACAGCCTACCAATCAGCCCCAGCATTTT.

The V call is TRBV19, the J call TRBJ2-7; D call uncertain. Trimming removed 1 base at V and 0 bases at J, with 7 bases between. Per germline, CDR1 LNHDA and CDR2 SQIVND (reference sequence). The CDR3 covers 14 residues. CDR3 sequence reads: CASSIVLYSYEQYF. CDR3 nucleotides: TGTGCCAGTAGTATAGTTCTCTACTCCTACGAGCAGTACTTC. Together with reference TRBV19 and TRBJ2-7, the CDR3 gives the full variable domain: DGGITQSPKYLFRKEGQNVTLSCEQNLNHDAMYWYRQDPGQGLRLIYYSQIVNDFQKGDIAEGYSVSREKKESFPLTVTSAQKNPTAFYLCASSIVLYSYEQYFGPGTRLTVT.

This chain links TRBV5-1 with TRBJ1-2; TRBD1 might be the D (6 bases). Germline V gene sequence: CDR1 SGHRS, CDR2 YFSETQ. The V gene lost 5 bases and the J gene lost 7 bases, with 18 bases spanning the gap. The CDR3 length is 14 residues. Here the CDR3 reads CASSETTGPSGYTF. Written as DNA, the CDR3 is TGCGCCAGCAGTGAGACGACAGGCCCTAGTGGCTACACCTTC.